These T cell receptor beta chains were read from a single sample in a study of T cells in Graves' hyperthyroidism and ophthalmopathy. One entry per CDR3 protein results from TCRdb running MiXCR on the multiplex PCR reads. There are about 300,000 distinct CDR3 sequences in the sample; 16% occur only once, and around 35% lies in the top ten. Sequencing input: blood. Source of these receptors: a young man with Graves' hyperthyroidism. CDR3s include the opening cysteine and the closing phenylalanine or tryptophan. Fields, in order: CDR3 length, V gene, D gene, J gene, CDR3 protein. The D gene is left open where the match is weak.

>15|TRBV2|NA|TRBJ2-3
CASSQGRERTDTQYF
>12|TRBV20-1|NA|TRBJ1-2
CSAAGSSYGYTF
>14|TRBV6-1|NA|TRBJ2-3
CASSEAVPTDTQYF
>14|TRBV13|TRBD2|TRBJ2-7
CASSQTSGQGEQYF
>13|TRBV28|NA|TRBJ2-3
CASRQHYTDTQYF
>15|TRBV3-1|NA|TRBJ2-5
CASSQVLAYQETQYF
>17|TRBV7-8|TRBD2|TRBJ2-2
CASSATSGRAGTGELFF
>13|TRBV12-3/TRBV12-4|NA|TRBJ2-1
CASRAGQYNEQFF
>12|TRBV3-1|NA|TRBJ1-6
CASSQDGWRIHF
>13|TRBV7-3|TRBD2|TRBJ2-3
CASSPPTSNKQYF
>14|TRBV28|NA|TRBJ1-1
CASRGAGGFTEASF
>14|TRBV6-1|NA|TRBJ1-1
CASSLQVAGTEAFF
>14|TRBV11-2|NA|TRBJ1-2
CASSLEMSIYGYTF
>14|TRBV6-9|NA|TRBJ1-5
CASSYEAGSWPQHF
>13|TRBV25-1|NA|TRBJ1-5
CASRGGVDQPQHF
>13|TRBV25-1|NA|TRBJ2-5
CASSENPGETQYF
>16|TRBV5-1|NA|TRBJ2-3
CASSLAPGPKADTQYF
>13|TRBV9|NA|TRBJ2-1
CASSPSWTGEQFF
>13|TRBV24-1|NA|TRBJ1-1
CATSDPGATEAFF
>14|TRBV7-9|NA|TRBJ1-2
CASSPWADRNGYTF
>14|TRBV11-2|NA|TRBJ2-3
CASSPARGADTQYF
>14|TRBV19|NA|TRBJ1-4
CASSTTELNEKLFF
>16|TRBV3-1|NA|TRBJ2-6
CASSQTSLGGANVLTF
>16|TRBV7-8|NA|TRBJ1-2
CASSLARGARLYGYTF
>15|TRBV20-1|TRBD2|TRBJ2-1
CSARATSGSYNEQFF
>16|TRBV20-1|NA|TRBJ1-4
CSASFPDHRSNEKLFF
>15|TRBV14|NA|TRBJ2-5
CASSRRRGRQETQYF
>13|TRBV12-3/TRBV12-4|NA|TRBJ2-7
CASSFGGRTEQYF
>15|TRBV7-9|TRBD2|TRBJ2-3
CASSLTSDSTDTQYF
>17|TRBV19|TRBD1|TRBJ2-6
CASSPGTGLSGANVLTF
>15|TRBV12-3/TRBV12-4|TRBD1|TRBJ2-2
CASRPGAGGNGELFF
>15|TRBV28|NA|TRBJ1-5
CASRSPGYSNQPQHF
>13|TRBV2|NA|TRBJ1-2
CASSEPRGGGYTF
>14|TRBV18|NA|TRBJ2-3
CASSPGQGIDTQYF
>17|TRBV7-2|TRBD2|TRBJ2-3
CASSGTSGGGGTDTQYF
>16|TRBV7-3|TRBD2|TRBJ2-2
CASSNGLAGYTGELFF
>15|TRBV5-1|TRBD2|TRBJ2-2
CASSLGGGSGGELFF
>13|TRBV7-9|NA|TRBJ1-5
CASSPFSQQPQHF